This T cell receptor beta chain comes out of a study of blood T cells in healthy people across ages. Study-level results: It was held that the diversity estimates obtained from one million T cells were underestimates. Donors of long life had a larger count of naive CD4+ cells and greater diversity than aged donors.

In terms of origin and age, donors were healthy Caucasian individuals from Russia aged about 6 to 100. As to this clonotype: Its antigen is as yet unknown.

A J-beta primer mix and a sample-barcoded 5' primer were used in a second PCR of about 7 to 12 cycles. Each CDR3 protein gets one entry after TCRdb re-called the 5' RACE reads with MiXCR. The table lists 850,000 to 1,000,000 distinct CDR3 sequences, roughly 48% of them singletons. Trimming removed 5 bases from V and 7 bases from J, with 14 bases in between. This CDR3 contains 13 residues. Sequences were obtained from blood. The receptor was isolated from a man aged 25-40 years in good health. This chain connects TRBV12-3 or TRBV12-4 to TRBJ1-2; a weak D match, TRBD1 (5 bases). The chain's CDR3 is CASSMTAAGGYTF. The CDR3 DNA sequence: TGTGCCAGCAGTATGACAGCAGCGGGTGGCTACACCTTC.